The 16 T cell receptor beta chains reported below all come from one sample, sequenced in a study of T cell responses to AZD1222 COVID-19 vaccine (dated by TCRdb to about 2021). This specimen's time point label, per the study, means: baseline before first vaccination. The library was made by the immunoSEQ multiplex PCR assay. Sourced from immuneACCESS, this table was stored by TCRdb with only in-frame sequences that have V and J called. A share of the clones is absent; for the studies checked, an unresolved V gene accounts for under half, and the remainder has no known explanation. Here the sample has approximately 97,000 clones; 70% to 90% occur a single time. The ten largest make up around 5% of the sample. This material consisted of peripheral blood, taken on day 0 of AZD1222 vaccination. These receptors all come from an adult in good health.

A few counts support this clone. J is TRBJ2-3 and V is TRBV15, with 9 bases aligning to TRBD2. Unmatched junction bases numbered 6, after V lost 2 bases and J lost 6 bases. Germline V CDR1 and CDR2: LNHNV, YYDKDF (reference sequence). The CDR3 extends over 15 amino acids. The CDR3 region has the DNA TGTGCCACCAGCAGACGCGGGGGGGCCGAGGATACGCAGTATTTT. Residues: CATSRRGGAEDTQYF.

The V and J genes are TRBV5-1 and TRBJ1-2, with TRBD1 matching over 7 bases. This CDR3 has 16 amino acids. Germline V gene sequence: CDR1 SGHRS, CDR2 YFSETQ. J gave up 2 bases and V 7 bases, and 14 bases lay outside the gene matches. The CDR3 nucleotides read TGCGCCAGCGGTCCCCTCGACAGGGTTCAAAACTATGGCTACACCTTC. This gives the protein CASGPLDRVQNYGYTF.

The chain combines TRBV5-1 with TRBJ1-1; 8 bases fit TRBD1. The CDR3 is made up of 16 amino acids. CDR1 and CDR2 from the germline V gene are SGHRS and YFSETQ. V trimming: 5 bases; J trimming: 4 bases; junction bases outside the gene matches: 13. CDR3 DNA sequence: TGCGCCAGCAGGGCGACCGCCGGGACAGGTGTCACTGAAGCTTTCTTT. The encoded protein is CASRATAGTGVTEAFF.

This clone has only a few counts. The chain has TRBV6-5 and TRBJ1-2; possible D gene TRBD1, 5 bases. V gave up 7 bases and J gave up 6 bases, with 18 bases separating them. The length of the CDR3 is 14 residues. Germline CDR1 reads MNHEY; CDR2 reads SVGAGI. The CDR3 DNA reads as TGTGCCAGCACCTCAGTTGACAGCCAACATGGCTACACCTTC. Translation gives CASTSVDSQHGYTF.

The chain carries TRBV6-5 and TRBJ2-2, with D uncertain. V was cut by 7 bases and J by 9 bases, with 12 bases left in between. Germline V CDR1 and CDR2: MNHEY, SVGAGI. The CDR3 length is 12 residues. Here the CDR3 reads CASTGPGRELFF. CDR3 DNA sequence: TGTGCCAGCACTGGGCCGGGCCGGGAGCTGTTTTTT.

Only one count was recorded for this clone. J is TRBJ2-5 and V is TRBV5-1, with 12 nucleotides matching TRBD2. The germline gives CDR1 SGHRS, CDR2 YFSETQ. The CDR3 runs to 16 residues. V lost 4 bases and J lost 9; bases outside the gene matches: 13. This CDR3 is CASSPGLAGPPGAQYF. In DNA form, the CDR3 reads TGCGCCAGCAGCCCGGGACTAGCGGGCCCCCCGGGGGCCCAGTACTTC.

The gene calls are TRBV7-2 and TRBJ1-1; D is uncertain. Germline CDR1 SGHTA, CDR2 FQGNSA. Trimming cost V 0 bases and J 5 bases, with 13 bases left between them. The CDR3 is 15 residues long. CDR3 sequence reads: CASSLAAPVGTEAFF. The CDR3 region has the DNA TGTGCCAGCAGCTTAGCGGCCCCCGTTGGGACTGAAGCTTTCTTT.

CDR3 protein: CASSRTGGGSYEQYF. CDR3 in DNA: TGTGCCAGCAGCCGGACAGGGGGCGGGTCCTACGAGCAGTACTTC. The rearrangement links TRBV3-1 (or the pseudogene TRBV3-2) to TRBJ2-7; 11 bases align to TRBD1. J was trimmed by 1 base and V by 4 bases; bases with no gene match: 3. Germline CDR1 and CDR2: LGHDT and YNNKEL (reference sequence). There are 15 residues in the CDR3.

The chain links TRBV7-3 to TRBJ2-7; TRBD1 aligns across 9 bases. After removal of 0 bases from V and 6 bases from J, the junction contained 6 bases not matched to a gene. This CDR3 spans 15 amino acids. The germline gives CDR1 SGHTA, CDR2 FQGTGA. CDR3 protein: CASSLTSGQGGEQYF. The CDR3, as DNA: TGTGCCAGCAGCTTAACTTCGGGACAGGGAGGCGAGCAGTACTTC.

The V call is TRBV19, the J call TRBJ1-5; 7 nucleotides align to TRBD1. The V and J ends lost 3 bases and 4 bases, in that order; junction bases with no gene match: 3. The germline gives CDR1 LNHDA, CDR2 SQIVND (reference sequence). The CDR3 runs to 14 residues. CDR3 sequence: CASSIRTGNQPQHF. The CDR3 DNA follows: TGTGCCAGTAGTATTCGGACAGGAAATCAGCCCCAGCATTTT.

This chain joins TRBV4-3 and TRBJ2-7; D may be TRBD1 or TRBD2 (5 bases each). The germline V gene has CDR1 LGHNA and CDR2 YSLEER. V lost 0 bases, J lost 6 bases, and 12 bases lay in between. This CDR3 is built from 14 residues. The CDR3 reads CASSQEGTESEQYF. The CDR3 bases are TGCGCCAGCAGCCAAGAAGGGACGGAAAGCGAGCAGTACTTC.

This chain joins TRBV7-6 and TRBJ2-5; D call uncertain. Germline CDR1 reads SGHVS; CDR2 reads FNYEAQ. CDR3 size: 15 residues. Trimming removed 1 base from V and 1 base from J, with 10 bases in between. The chain's CDR3 is CASSLDLGSQETQYF. In nucleotides, the CDR3 is TGTGCCAGCAGCTTAGATCTCGGTAGCCAAGAGACCCAGTACTTC.

The chain has TRBV7-8 and TRBJ2-5; TRBD2 agrees at 11 bases. The germline V gene has CDR1 SGHVS and CDR2 FQNEAQ. The CDR3 loop spans 18 amino acids. The ends lost 6 bases at V and 5 bases at J; junction bases unmatched: 17. The CDR3 bases are TGTGCCAGCAGTCCTTTGATGACTAGCGGGACCCTCGGCGAGACCCAGTACTTC. Protein sequence: CASSPLMTSGTLGETQYF.

This clone has just a few counts. CDR3: CASSEEPGNSYEQYF. CDR3 bases: TGTGCCAGCAGTGAAGAGCCAGGGAACTCCTACGAGCAGTACTTC. The chain has TRBV6-1 and TRBJ2-7; perhaps TRBD1 as D (5 bases). Trimming removed 1 base from V and 0 bases from J, with 10 bases in between. Germline CDR1 reads MNHNS; CDR2 reads SASEGT. The CDR3 covers 15 residues.

The count of this clone is one. CDR3 in amino acids: CASSSGQGVDGYTF. DNA of the CDR3: TGCGCCAGCAGCTCCGGACAGGGCGTAGATGGCTACACCTTC. The chain carries TRBV5-1 and TRBJ1-2; 8 bases are a match to TRBD1. From germline, CDR1 is SGHRS and CDR2 YFSETQ. The V gene end was trimmed by 3 bases and the J gene end by 6 bases; junction bases not matched to a gene: 7. The CDR3 spans 14 residues.

The chain carries TRBV11-2 and TRBJ2-1; TRBD2 aligns across 13 bases. J lost 7 bases, V lost 5 bases, and 8 bases had no gene match. The CDR3 consists of 16 residues. The V gene's germline CDR1 is SGHAT and CDR2 FQNNGV. The CDR3 is CASSLGLAGVGNEQFF. The CDR3 DNA reads TGTGCCAGCAGCCTCGGACTAGCGGGAGTGGGGAATGAGCAGTTCTTC.